The 24 T cell receptor beta chains below come from one sample, sequenced in a study of T cells after posttransplantation cyclophosphamide (dated by TCRdb to the mid-2010s). The library was built by means of the immunoSEQ multiplex PCR assay. TCRdb stores this immuneACCESS table with in-frame sequences only. Part of the clones is absent; in the studies checked, under half of the shortfall reflects unresolved V genes, and no reason is known for the rest. The table for this sample lists about 52,000 clones; about 86% of them were counted only once. Approximately 2.8% of the sample lies in the top ten. Sequencing was done on a sample of PBMCs. The source is a young man with a blood cancer, CMV-positive, and with a related stem cell donor.

This clone came up once. The chain employs TRBV7-3 and TRBJ2-5, with TRBD2 matching 7 bases. Germline assignment: CDR1 SGHTA and CDR2 FQGTGA. The trim removed 5 bases at V and 5 bases at J, leaving 8 bases unmatched. This CDR3 has 14 residues. The DNA for the CDR3 is TGTGCCAGCAGCCCCTCTAGCGGAGGCGAGACCCAGTACTTC. Protein: CASSPSSGGETQYF.

This chain links TRBV28 with TRBJ1-2, with 7 positions matching TRBD1. J lost 6 bases, V lost 7 bases, and 8 bases had no gene match. CDR1 is MDHEN, CDR2 SYDVKM, per germline. The CDR3 is made up of 13 amino acids. CDR3: CASNIQGGHGYTF. CDR3 bases: TGTGCCAGCAACATTCAGGGGGGACATGGCTACACCTTC.

The V gene is TRBV10-2, the J gene TRBJ2-2, with 9 bases that match TRBD2. V lost 0 bases, J lost 2 bases, and 1 base stayed unmatched. Germline V gives CDR1 WSHSY, CDR2 SAAADI. The CDR3 length is 16 residues. CDR3 sequence (DNA): TGCGCCAGCAGTGAGTCGACTAGCGGAAACACCGGGGAGCTGTTTTTT. Amino acids: CASSESTSGNTGELFF.

This rearrangement joins TRBV4-3 to TRBJ2-7, with D unresolved. CDR1 is LGHNA, CDR2 YSLEER, per germline. The CDR3 loop spans 16 amino acids. The V and J ends lost 0 bases and 1 base respectively, with 13 bases between them. This chain's CDR3 is CASSQDGQSPSYEQYF. As DNA, the CDR3 is TGCGCCAGCAGCCAAGATGGCCAGTCGCCGTCCTACGAGCAGTACTTC.

This sequence joins TRBV30 and TRBJ1-5; a weak D match, TRBD1 (5 bases). Germline V lookup: CDR1 GTSNPN, CDR2 SVGIG (reference sequence). With 0 bases removed from V and 3 bases from J, the gap between germline ends came to 12 bases. The CDR3 runs 15 residues. The CDR3 region has the DNA TGTGCCTGGAGTGTACCCTGGGGGGACAATCAGCCCCAGCATTTT. It is translated as CAWSVPWGDNQPQHF.

J is TRBJ2-7 and V is TRBV5-1; 9 bases match TRBD2. Germline loops: CDR1 SGHRS, CDR2 YFSETQ. The V segment lost 1 base and the J segment 2 bases; nucleotides outside the gene matches: 4. The CDR3 covers 15 residues. CDR3 nucleotide sequence: TGCGCCAGCAGCTTGCGAGCGGGGGGCCCCTACGAGCAGTACTTC. It yields the protein CASSLRAGGPYEQYF.

CDR3 loop: CSVETGRYTQYF. The CDR3 DNA reads TGCAGCGTTGAGACAGGGCGATATACGCAGTATTTT. The chain recombines TRBV29-1 with TRBJ2-3, with 7 bases fitting TRBD1. The CDR3 has 12 residues. The junction had 4 bases not matched to a gene; V was cut back by 3 bases and J by 7 bases. The germline V gene has CDR1 SQVTM and CDR2 ANQGSEA.

This clone has just a few counts. This sequence joins TRBV4-3 and TRBJ1-2; 9 bases are a match to TRBD1. Germline V gene data show CDR1 as LGHNA and CDR2 as YSLEER. CDR3 size: 16 residues. The V segment lost 2 bases and the J segment 6 bases; nucleotides outside the gene matches: 10. The CDR3 DNA sequence: TGCGCCAGCAGCCAATTGGCGGGACAGGGACGCAATGGCTACACCTTC. Its translation is CASSQLAGQGRNGYTF.

The V call is TRBV7-6, the J call TRBJ2-7, with TRBD2 matching 7 bases. The CDR3 spans 14 residues. Germline values: CDR1 SGHVS, CDR2 FNYEAQ. V was clipped by 4 bases and J by 1 base; unmatched bases: 4. This CDR3 is CASSSGGYSYEQYF. The CDR3, as DNA: TGTGCCAGCAGCTCGGGGGGTTATTCCTACGAGCAGTACTTC.

V is TRBV28 and J is TRBJ1-2, with TRBD1 identical over 9 bases. The junction had 12 bases not matched to a gene; V was cut back by 5 bases and J by 11 bases. Germline V CDR1 and CDR2: MDHEN, SYDVKM. This CDR3 spans 14 amino acids. CDR3 loop: CASSPTIKTGGYTF. The CDR3 DNA reads TGTGCCAGCAGTCCCACGATCAAGACAGGGGGTTACACCTTC.

V and J are TRBV12-2 and TRBJ2-7; TRBD2 is the table's D call, not checked against the DNA. TRBV12-2 is a known pseudogene. The CDR3 has 14 amino acids. CDR3 nucleotide sequence: TGTGCAAGTCGCGGCGGGAGAGGTAAGCGGGAGCAGTACTTC. It is translated as CASRGGRGKREQYF.

This chain's CDR3 is CASSTPGLAVNEQFF. The CDR3 coding sequence is TGTGCCAGCAGTACCCCCGGACTAGCGGTAAATGAGCAGTTCTTC. The chain has TRBV6-5 and TRBJ2-1; 10 bases line up with TRBD2. With 5 bases clipped from V and 7 bases from J, the junction kept 8 bases outside the gene matches. Germline CDR1 and CDR2: MNHEY and SVGAGI. The CDR3 spans 15 residues.

The V and J genes are TRBV19 and TRBJ2-1, with 10 bases aligning to TRBD2. With V trimmed by 4 bases and J by 8 bases, 5 bases remained unmatched. Germline V gene data show CDR1 as LNHDA and CDR2 as SQIVND (reference sequence). This CDR3 comprises 14 residues. The CDR3 nucleotides are TGTGCCAGTAGTAAGCGGGAGGGATATGATGAGCAGTTCTTC. Translated: CASSKREGYDEQFF.

The rearrangement uses TRBV6-1 and TRBJ1-1; 10 positions match TRBD1. The germline V gene encodes CDR1 MNHNS and CDR2 SASEGT. Trimming cost V 1 base and J 7 bases; bases outside gene matches: 15. The CDR3 is made up of 18 amino acids. CDR3 loop: CASSEVVYFDRGQDEAFF. The CDR3, as DNA: TGTGCCAGCAGTGAAGTTGTTTATTTTGACAGGGGGCAGGATGAAGCTTTCTTT.

The V and J genes are TRBV11-3 and TRBJ1-3, with 9 bases aligning to TRBD1. V shed 4 bases and J 8 bases; nucleotides not matched to a gene: 6. From germline, CDR1 is SGHNT and CDR2 YENEEA. This CDR3 is 14 amino acids long. CDR3 sequence reads: CASSSPRQGDTIYF. The CDR3 nucleotides read TGTGCCAGCAGCTCTCCCCGACAGGGGGACACCATATATTTT. Filled out from reference TRBV11-3 and TRBJ1-3, the complete variable domain reads EAGVVQSPRYKIIEKKQPVAFWCNPISGHNTLYWYLQNLGQGPELLIRYENEEAVDDSQLPKDRFSAERLKGVDSTLKIQPAELGDSAVYLCASSSPRQGDTIYFGEGSWLTVV.

The chain recombines TRBV5-6 with TRBJ2-1; 8 bases match TRBD2. The trim removed 2 bases at V and 1 base at J, leaving 11 bases unmatched. The CDR3 has 18 amino acids. Germline CDR1 and CDR2: SGHDT and YYEEEE. The CDR3 protein is CASSLQGKRERSYNEQFF. The CDR3 DNA is TGTGCCAGCAGCTTACAGGGCAAGCGGGAGCGGTCCTACAATGAGCAGTTCTTC.

The rearrangement links TRBV11-2 to TRBJ2-1; D ambiguous. The V end was cut by 3 bases, the J end by 0 bases, with 15 bases between. Per the germline V gene, CDR1 is SGHAT and CDR2 is FQNNGV. The CDR3 loop spans 17 amino acids. This CDR3 is CASSFLVVARSYNEQFF. As DNA, the CDR3 is TGTGCCAGCAGCTTTCTTGTGGTAGCACGCTCCTACAATGAGCAGTTCTTC.

V is TRBV5-1 and J is TRBJ1-1; tentatively, D is TRBD1 (5 bases). Germline values: CDR1 SGHRS, CDR2 YFSETQ. V was shortened by 7 bases and J by 0 bases, with 19 bases between the two germline ends. The CDR3 covers 16 residues. Here the CDR3 reads CASRPGTVTLNTEAFF. The DNA of the CDR3 is TGCGCCAGCCGACCCGGGACTGTGACTTTGAACACTGAAGCTTTCTTT.

The chain has TRBV4-2 and TRBJ1-5; D is unresolved. Trimming took off 1 base at V and 3 bases at J, with 10 bases between the two ends. In germline, CDR1 is LGHNA, CDR2 YNFKEQ. CDR3 size: 15 residues. The CDR3 bases are TGTGCCAGCAGCCAAGGGCTAGGATACAATCAGCCCCAGCATTTT. Residues: CASSQGLGYNQPQHF.

This sequence joins TRBV27 and TRBJ2-2, with TRBD1 identical over 7 bases. This CDR3 is built from 15 residues. V shed 5 bases, J shed 1 base, and the junction held 4 bases outside the gene matches. Germline V gene data show CDR1 as MNHEY and CDR2 as SMNVEV (reference sequence). CDR3: CASSLQGWNTGELFF. The CDR3 bases are TGTGCCAGCAGTCTACAGGGGTGGAACACCGGGGAGCTGTTTTTT.

This clone showed up just a few times. The rearrangement uses TRBV6-8 and TRBJ2-3; TRBD2 agrees at 11 bases. The J segment lost 0 bases and the V segment lost 8 bases, leaving 19 bases of the junction unmatched. This CDR3 spans 20 amino acids. Germline CDR1 is MNHGY and CDR2 is SAAAGT. The CDR3 coding sequence is TGTGCCAGCGCCGCTAGCGGGAGGTTTTCCGCGACCGCTAGCACAGATACGCAGTATTTT. It translates to CASAASGRFSATASTDTQYF.

As regards this clone: Compared with germline, one end of the junction differs, possibly owing to a read error. This specimen includes other DNA sequences encoding the same CDR3. The chain combines TRBV7-2 with TRBJ1-2; TRBD1 agrees at 9 bases. This CDR3 is built from 15 residues. CDR1 is SGHTA and CDR2 is FQGNSA in the germline V gene. The CDR3 DNA reads TGTGCCAGTAGCTTAGAACAGGGGGCAGGCTATGGCTACACCTTC. This translates into CASSLEQGAGYGYTF.

The chain employs TRBV6-1 and TRBJ2-7, with D maybe TRBD1 (6 bases). Between the trimmed V and J ends, which lost 4 bases and 4 bases, there was a span of 14 bases. This CDR3 is built from 14 residues. Germline lookup yields CDR1 MNHNS and CDR2 SASEGT. Here the CDR3 DNA reads TGTGCCAGCAGTGGAACAGGGCAGGGTTACGAGCAGTACTTC. Translation gives CASSGTGQGYEQYF.

This chain joins TRBV7-9 and TRBJ2-1; TRBD2 matches at 7 bases. V shed 2 bases, J shed 2 bases, and the junction held 12 bases outside the gene matches. CDR1 and CDR2 from the germline V gene are SEHNR and FQNEAQ (reference sequence). This CDR3 is built from 18 residues. In nucleotides, the CDR3 is TGTGCCAGCAGCTTACCGACCGGGGGACTAAAAACCTACAATGAGCAGTTCTTC. This codes for CASSLPTGGLKTYNEQFF. The variable domain in full, with the rest retrieved from reference TRBV7-9 and TRBJ2-1, is DTGVSQNPRHKITKRGQNVTFRCDPISEHNRLYWYRQTLGQGPEFLTYFQNEAQLEKSRLLSDRFSAERPKGSFSTLEIQRTEQGDSAMYLCASSLPTGGLKTYNEQFFGPGTRLTVL.